The T cell receptor (beta chain) under discussion was sequenced for a study of Ad26.COV2.S vaccination and SARS-CoV-2 variants. At the level of the study: The authors gave Ad26.COV2.S intramuscularly, either once or twice 56 days apart. Broader study findings: Measurement of non-spike TCR breadth gave similar results in vaccine and placebo recipients.

This clone appeared once. Its target is unknown. Treatment defined: 15 to 20 received Ad26.COV2.S at low or high dose, single or two shots; 5 received placebo; per-sample allocation not given. Specimen acquisition occurred on day 63 following the initial vaccine or placebo injection. The assay was immunoSEQ multiplex PCR, and TCRdb's table has in-frame clones only and misses some. The table includes some 420,000 clones, roughly 88% detected once. The receptor was derived from a person between 18 and 65 years old who received the Ad26.COV2.S COVID-19 vaccine or a placebo. The sample was peripheral blood, taken in a trial of Ad26.COV2.S vaccine versus placebo.

CDR3 DNA sequence: TGTGCCAGTAGGGCGCCGGGACACACTGAAGCTTTCTTT. It translates to CASRAPGHTEAFF. The V call is TRBV19, the J call TRBJ1-1, with a possible D match to TRBD1 (5 bases). The CDR3 covers 13 residues. Trimming shortened V by 6 bases and J by 3 bases, and 11 bases separated the two germline ends. The germline V gene encodes CDR1 LNHDA and CDR2 SQIVND (reference sequence).